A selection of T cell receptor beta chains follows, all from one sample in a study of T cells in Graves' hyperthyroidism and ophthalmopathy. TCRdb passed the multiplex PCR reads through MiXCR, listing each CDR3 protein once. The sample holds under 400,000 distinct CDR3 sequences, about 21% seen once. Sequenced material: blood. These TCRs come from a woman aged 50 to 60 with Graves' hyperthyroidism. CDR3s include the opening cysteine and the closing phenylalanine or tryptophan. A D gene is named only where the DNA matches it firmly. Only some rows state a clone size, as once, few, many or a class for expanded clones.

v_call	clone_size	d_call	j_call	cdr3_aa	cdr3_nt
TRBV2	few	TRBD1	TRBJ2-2	CASSVHPGQGANTGELFF	TGTGCCAGCAGCGTACACCCGGGACAGGGGGCGAATACCGGGGAGCTGTTTTTT
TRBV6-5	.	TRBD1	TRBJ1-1	CASSYVYGQGDTEAFF	TGTGCCAGCAGTTACGTCTACGGACAGGGGGACACTGAAGCTTTCTTT
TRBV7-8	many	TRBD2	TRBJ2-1	CASSLGAGGVNEQFF	TGTGCCAGCAGCTTAGGTGCGGGAGGCGTCAATGAGCAGTTCTTC
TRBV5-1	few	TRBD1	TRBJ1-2	CASSLAVSGGSGYTF	TGCGCCAGCAGCTTGGCCGTATCAGGGGGCAGTGGCTACACCTTC
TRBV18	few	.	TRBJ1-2	CASSPDGNYGYTF	TGTGCCAGCTCACCGGACGGAAACTATGGCTACACCTTC
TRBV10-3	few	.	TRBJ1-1	CAISAYSAGRNTEAFF	TGTGCCATCAGTGCGTATTCAGCTGGGAGGAACACTGAAGCTTTCTTT
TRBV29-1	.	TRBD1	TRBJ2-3	CSVEKQFTGGLGDTQYF	TGCAGCGTTGAAAAGCAATTTACAGGGGGTCTGGGAGATACGCAGTATTTT
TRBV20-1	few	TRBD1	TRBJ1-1	CSARRTGGDEAFF	TGCAGTGCCCGGAGGACAGGGGGCGATGAAGCTTTCTTT
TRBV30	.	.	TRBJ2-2	CAWGLRYQLFF	TGTGCCTGGGGGTTGAGGTATCAGCTGTTTTTT
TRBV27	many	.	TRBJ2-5	CASSPPDETQYF	TGTGCCAGCAGTCCTCCTGACGAGACCCAGTACTTC
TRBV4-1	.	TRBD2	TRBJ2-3	CASSLRGEGTDTQYF	TGCGCCAGCAGCCTCCGGGGGGAAGGGACAGATACGCAGTATTTT
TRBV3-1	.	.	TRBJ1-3	CASSQAPGVSSGNTIYF	TGTGCCAGCAGCCAAGCGCCAGGGGTTTCCTCTGGAAACACCATATATTTT
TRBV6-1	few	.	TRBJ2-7	CASPQLNTYEQYF	TGTGCCAGTCCGCAGCTAAACACCTACGAGCAGTACTTC
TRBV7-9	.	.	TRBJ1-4	CAGSPTGYEKLFF	TGTGCCGGCAGCCCCACAGGGTATGAAAAACTGTTTTTT
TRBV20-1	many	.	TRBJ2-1	CSARRSEQFF	TGCAGTGCTAGGAGGAGTGAGCAGTTCTTC
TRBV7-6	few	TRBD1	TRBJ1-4	CASSSPGQGYEKLFF	TGTGCCAGCAGCTCCCCGGGACAGGGGTATGAAAAACTGTTTTTT
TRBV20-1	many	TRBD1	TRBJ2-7	CSAPGTATTYEQYF	TGCAGTGCTCCCGGGACAGCTACGACCTACGAGCAGTACTTC
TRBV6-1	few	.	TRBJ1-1	CASSSPGAPGTEAFF	TGTGCCAGCAGCTCCCCCGGGGCCCCGGGCACTGAAGCTTTCTTT
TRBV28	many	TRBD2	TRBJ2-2	CASGERGANTGELFF	TGTGCCAGCGGGGAGCGGGGGGCGAACACCGGGGAGCTGTTTTTT
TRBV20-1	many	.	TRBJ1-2	CSAEVVGAGYTF	TGCAGTGCTGAGGTCGTAGGAGCAGGCTACACCTTC
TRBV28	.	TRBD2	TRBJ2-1	CASSFGGLAGLWNEQFF	TGTGCCAGCAGTTTTGGAGGACTAGCGGGATTATGGAATGAGCAGTTCTTC
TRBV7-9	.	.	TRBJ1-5	CASSATGPQPQHF	TGTGCCAGCAGCGCGACAGGTCCTCAGCCCCAGCATTTT
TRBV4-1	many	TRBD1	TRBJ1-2	CASSQEQDRGGYTF	TGCGCCAGCAGCCAAGAGCAGGACAGGGGTGGCTACACCTTC
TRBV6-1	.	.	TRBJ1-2	CASSEQPRDGYGYTF	TGTGCCAGCAGTGAACAGCCACGAGACGGTTACGGCTACACCTTC
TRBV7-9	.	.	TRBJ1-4	CASSVASRPKSTNEKLFF	TGTGCCAGCAGTGTTGCGTCGAGACCGAAGTCAACTAATGAAAAACTGTTTTTT
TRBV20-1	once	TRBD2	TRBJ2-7	CSARDLQTRSGTSGRPLYEQYF	TGCAGTGCTAGAGACCTTCAGACCAGGTCTGGGACTAGCGGGAGGCCCCTCTACGAGCAGTACTTC
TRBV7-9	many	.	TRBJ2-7	CASSGSTYEQYF	TGTGCCAGCAGTGGATCTACCTACGAGCAGTACTTC
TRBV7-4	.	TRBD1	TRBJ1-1	CASSSRYGVTGSGEAFF	TGTGCCAGCAGCTCCCGATATGGTGTGACAGGGAGCGGTGAAGCTTTCTTT
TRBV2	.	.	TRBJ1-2	CADRGGSGYTF	TGTGCCGACAGAGGGGGATCTGGCTACACCTTC
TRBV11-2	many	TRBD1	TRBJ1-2	CASSLAGQAGYGYTF	TGTGCCAGCAGCTTGGCCGGACAGGCGGGGTATGGCTACACCTTC
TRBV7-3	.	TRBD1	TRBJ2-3	CASRMDRGTDTQYF	TGTGCCAGCAGGATGGACAGGGGTACAGATACGCAGTATTTT
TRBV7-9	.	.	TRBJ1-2	CASSSGSAGPNYGYTF	TGTGCCAGCAGCTCCGGGTCGGCAGGACCTAACTATGGCTACACCTTC
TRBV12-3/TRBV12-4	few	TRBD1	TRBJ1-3	CASSQGDRVEDTIYF	TGTGCCAGCAGCCAAGGGGACAGGGTGGAAGACACCATATATTTT
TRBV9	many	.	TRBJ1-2	CASSVTTYGYTF	TGTGCCAGCAGCGTCACCACCTATGGCTACACCTTC
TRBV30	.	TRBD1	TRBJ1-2	CALDPTGKGYGYTF	TGTGCCTTGGACCCGACAGGGAAGGGCTATGGCTACACCTTC
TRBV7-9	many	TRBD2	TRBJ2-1	CASSLYRAGALNEQFF	TGTGCCAGCAGCTTGTATCGAGCGGGGGCTCTCAATGAGCAGTTCTTC
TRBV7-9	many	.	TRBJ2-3	CASSLASDTQYF	TGTGCCAGCAGCTTAGCTTCAGATACGCAGTATTTT
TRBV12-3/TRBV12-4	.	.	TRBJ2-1	CASSLAGDWDEQFF	TGTGCCAGCAGTTTAGCGGGAGATTGGGATGAGCAGTTCTTC